The entry that follows covers one T cell receptor (beta chain) sequence. The antigen it recognizes is unknown. Nothing much larger sits one base from this clone, and base qualities are not available. High-throughput TCR beta sequencing profiled peripheral blood CD8+ and CD4+ T cells from healthy donors, Susac syndrome patients and multiple sclerosis patients. Healthy donors were included as age- and sex-matched controls. Bulk CD8+ and CD4+ T cells were purified by magnetic negative isolation, while CD8+ TEMRA cells were enriched using FACS. Blood was collected in EDTA tubes and processed within 24 hours, with PBMCs isolated through density gradient centrifugation. PBMCs intended for TCR sequencing were cryopreserved in liquid nitrogen and thawed later in a water bath at 37 degrees C. A purity of at least 90% was achieved for sorted or isolated CD4+, CD8+ and CD8+ TEMRA cells. This sample was included in a study of CD8 T cells in Susac syndrome (dated by TCRdb to between 2019 and 2020). A note on the overall study: Whether CD8+ T cell activation and differentiation in Susac syndrome was antigen driven was tested using repertoire sequencing. Beyond this particular receptor, the publication reports: The number of individuals in the TCR sequencing and HLA analysis was recognized as being relatively small.

RNA was extracted using the RNeasy kit, and roughly 0.45 to 1 microgram was reverse transcribed with random hexamers. TCR beta CDR3 regions were amplified with the immunoSEQ multiplex PCR assay covering 54 Vbeta and 13 Jbeta segments. Bias from PCR amplification was corrected by using a synthetic template baseline for primer optimization and for computational correction. The study's processing was this. Reads were annotated to V, D and J genes per IMGT and analyzed with immunoSEQ Analyzer, keeping only productive sequences. To calculate clonality, Shannon entropy was normalized by log2 of the number of productive unique sequences and then subtracted from one. For each patient and control, public and private clones were evaluated within the 100 most prevalent clones. A clone was defined as Susac-specific if it was absent from the healthy and MS cohorts, from more than 850 published viral clones and from other ImmuneACCESS disease sequences. TCRdb redid the processing of the public reads, applying fastp at Q25 and MiXCR, and retained in-frame beta chains. Every distinct CDR3 protein forms one entry, paired with its most common genes and DNA. The V and J calls reflect TCRdb's pipeline rather than the authors' work. Here the sample has 150,000 to 200,000 distinct CDR3 sequences; roughly 92% occur a single time. The top ten hold around 0.1% of the sample.

V drops 5 bases and J drops 7 bases, leaving 20 bases in between. The CDR3 runs 15 residues from the cysteine to the phenylalanine. Only the CDR3 portion is preserved as DNA: 45 bases, with reading frame beginning at the first base. The chain couples TRBV12-3 or TRBV12-4 to TRBJ1-2; TRBD1 is a weak D gene call, 5 bases matching. Sequencing was carried out using CD4+ T cells from PBMCs. The sequence was obtained from a human donor in good health. The CDR3 has the sequence CASSPGTKLSGGYTF. Read as DNA, the sequence is TGTGCCAGCAGTCCCGGGACCAAATTATCCGGTGGCTACACCTTC.